Below, 20 T cell receptor beta chains from the same sample are listed, as sequenced in a study of blood T cell repertoires in COVID-19. Clones were read by immunoSEQ multiplex PCR, and TCRdb kept only the in-frame ones, dropping some. Found here are 70,000 to 80,000 clones, 86% of them singletons; the top ten hold 9% to 15%. The sequenced material came from peripheral blood. The receptor set was obtained from a human donor in a cohort sampled during active COVID-19.

The V and J genes are TRBV19 and TRBJ1-2; TRBD1 matches at 10 bases. This CDR3 is 18 amino acids long. V trimming: 6 bases; J trimming: 4 bases; junction bases outside the gene matches: 17. The germline gives CDR1 LNHDA, CDR2 SQIVND (reference sequence). CDR3 DNA sequence: TGTGCCAGTAGAACACCCGGGACAGGGGTCCGGGGCAGCTATGGCTACACCTTC. Encoded protein: CASRTPGTGVRGSYGYTF.

The rearrangement uses TRBV7-2 and TRBJ2-5; D is ambiguous. Germline V gives CDR1 SGHTA, CDR2 FQGNSA. V was cut by 1 base and J by 2 bases, with 8 bases left in between. The length of the CDR3 is 14 residues. In DNA form, the CDR3 reads TGTGCCAGCAGCTTAGTTCCCGGGCAAGAGACCCAGTACTTC. Amino acid sequence: CASSLVPGQETQYF.

This chain connects TRBV3-1 (or the pseudogene TRBV3-2) to TRBJ1-5; D not resolved. V dropped 3 bases and J dropped 9 bases, with 12 bases sitting between them. CDR1 and CDR2 from the germline V gene are LGHDT and YNNKEL (reference sequence). CDR3 length: 13 amino acids. The CDR3 protein is CASSQLGVGPQHF. The CDR3 DNA reads TGTGCCAGCAGCCAGTTAGGAGTGGGGCCCCAGCATTTT.

This sequence joins TRBV24-1 and TRBJ2-2, with a tentative D call TRBD1 (6 bases). Germline V gene data show CDR1 as KGHDR and CDR2 as SFDVKD. V was pared by 6 bases and J by 5 bases, with 24 bases between. There are 18 residues in the CDR3. The CDR3 region has the DNA TGTGCCACCAGTAAGATAAGTCCCACAGGGCGAGGAACCGGGGAGCTGTTTTTT. As protein: CATSKISPTGRGTGELFF.

This clone was counted once. The rearrangement uses TRBV29-1 and TRBJ1-2, with D perhaps matching TRBD1 (6 bases). CDR1 and CDR2 from the germline V gene are SQVTM and ANQGSEA. Trimming cost V 3 bases and J 2 bases, with 7 bases left between them. CDR3 length equals 12 residues. The CDR3 spells CSVDRGNYGYTF. The CDR3 DNA is TGCAGCGTTGACAGGGGAAACTATGGCTACACCTTC.

The genes are TRBV28 and TRBJ1-1; D might be TRBD1 (5 bases). Trimming removed 6 bases from V and 1 base from J, with 21 bases in between. There are 17 residues in the CDR3. CDR1 is MDHEN, CDR2 SYDVKM, per germline. CDR3 residues: CASSPVGGGARNTEAFF. The DNA of the CDR3 is TGTGCCAGCAGCCCCGTGGGGGGGGGAGCTAGGAACACTGAAGCTTTCTTT.

This clone appeared a few times. V and J are TRBV2 and TRBJ1-6; TRBD1 agrees at 9 bases. The germline CDR1 and CDR2 sequences are SNHLY and FYNNEI. Germline trimming cut 6 bases from V and 5 bases from J; bases unmatched to any gene: 8. This CDR3 spans 16 amino acids. The CDR3 region has the DNA TGTGCCAGCAGCGACGTCGGGACAGGGAATAATTCACCCCTCCACTTT. Translating it yields CASSDVGTGNNSPLHF.

The chain combines TRBV28 with TRBJ1-2; TRBD1 matches 7 bases. CDR3 length equals 13 residues. Germline V lookup: CDR1 MDHEN, CDR2 SYDVKM. V was clipped by 10 bases and J by 5 bases; unmatched bases: 10. The CDR3 coding sequence is TGTGCCACCCCGGACAGGTCGGGTTATGGCTACACCTTC. It specifies CATPDRSGYGYTF.

The chain has TRBV6-6 and TRBJ1-1; the match to TRBD1 covers 7 bases. The CDR3 extends over 16 amino acids. With 5 bases clipped from V and 0 bases from J, the junction kept 9 bases outside the gene matches. The germline V gene encodes CDR1 MNHNY and CDR2 SVGAGI (reference sequence). CDR3 sequence reads: CASSPGQLGMNTEAFF. CDR3 nucleotide sequence: TGTGCCAGCAGTCCGGGACAGCTGGGGATGAACACTGAAGCTTTCTTT.

V usage is TRBV28 and J usage is TRBJ1-5, with D tentatively TRBD1 (5 bases). Per the germline V gene, CDR1 is MDHEN and CDR2 is SYDVKM. The CDR3 contains 12 residues. V shed 7 bases and J shed 12 bases, with 16 bases lying between them. CDR3 residues: CASKNPGGDQHF. DNA for the CDR3: TGTGCCAGCAAGAACCCCGGGGGGGACCAGCATTTT.

The chain uses TRBV11-2 and TRBJ1-2, with 9 bases that match TRBD1. J lost 8 bases, V lost 5 bases, and 9 bases had no gene match. There are 14 residues in the CDR3. Germline V gives CDR1 SGHAT, CDR2 FQNNGV. CDR3 nucleotide sequence: TGTGCCAGCAGCATAGGGACAGGGATTGAGGGCTACACCTTC. It specifies CASSIGTGIEGYTF.

The J gene is TRBJ2-2, the V gene TRBV5-1; TRBD1 agrees at 9 bases. Germline V gives CDR1 SGHRS, CDR2 YFSETQ. The length of the CDR3 is 16 residues. Unmatched junction bases numbered 4, after V lost 0 bases and J lost 4 bases. The CDR3 reads CASSLATGGSTGELFF. Written as DNA, the CDR3 is TGCGCCAGCAGCTTGGCCACAGGGGGCAGCACCGGGGAGCTGTTTTTT.

This chain links TRBV19 with TRBJ2-5, with TRBD2 identical over 7 bases. CDR3 length equals 14 residues. CDR1 LNHDA and CDR2 SQIVND come from the germline V gene (reference sequence). V was clipped by 5 bases and J by 3 bases; unmatched bases: 6. CDR3 sequence: CASSSGGPEETQYF. CDR3 DNA sequence: TGTGCCAGTAGTTCGGGGGGACCGGAAGAGACCCAGTACTTC.

This chain uses TRBV28 with TRBJ1-6; 9 bases line up with TRBD1. The junction had 9 bases not matched to a gene; V was cut back by 7 bases and J by 11 bases. The CDR3 spans 14 residues. Germline V gene lookup returns CDR1 MDHEN and CDR2 SYDVKM. The CDR3 loop is CASTLTGGTPPLHF. In nucleotides, the CDR3 is TGTGCCAGCACTCTCACAGGGGGCACTCCACCCCTCCACTTT. The full variable domain, rest sourced from reference TRBV28 and TRBJ1-6, is DVKVTQSSRYLVKRTGEKVFLECVQDMDHENMFWYRQDPGLGLRLIYFSYDVKMKEKGDIPEGYSVSREKKERFSLILESASTNQTSMYLCASTLTGGTPPLHFGNGTRLTVT.

The V and J genes are TRBV10-1 and TRBJ2-7; TRBD2 agrees at 10 bases. Germline V gene data show CDR1 as WNHNN and CDR2 as SYGVQD (reference sequence). Trimming took 6 bases from V and 0 from J; bases not matched to a gene: 2. This CDR3 has 14 residues. The chain's CDR3 is CASSPSGGSYEQYF. The CDR3 region has the DNA TGCGCCAGCAGCCCTAGCGGGGGCTCCTACGAGCAGTACTTC.

There are a few counts of this clone. The V call is TRBV5-1, the J call TRBJ1-1; 8 bases are a match to TRBD1. Germline CDR1 reads SGHRS; CDR2 reads YFSETQ. The CDR3 covers 13 residues. J gave up 7 bases and V 4 bases, and 6 bases lay outside the gene matches. CDR3 amino acids: CASSLGQGVEAFF. In DNA form, the CDR3 reads TGCGCCAGCAGCCTCGGACAGGGAGTTGAAGCTTTCTTT.

This clone has only a few counts. The identical CDR3 is also encoded by other nucleotide sequences in the sample. The rearrangement uses TRBV18 and TRBJ1-3, with 8 nucleotides matching TRBD1. Trimming removed 0 bases from V and 3 bases from J; junction bases left unmatched: 1. CDR1 KGHSH and CDR2 LQKENI come from the germline V gene. CDR3 length: 15 amino acids. The CDR3 spells CASSPPGTGGNTIYF. The CDR3 region has the DNA TGTGCCAGCTCACCACCGGGGACAGGTGGAAACACCATATATTTT.

The genes are TRBV28 and TRBJ2-7; 7 bases map to TRBD2. CDR3 size: 16 residues. V was pared by 4 bases and J by 2 bases, with 11 bases of the junction left unmatched. Germline-derived CDR1 and CDR2 are MDHEN and SYDVKM. This CDR3 is CASSSLGGTHPYEQYF. Here the CDR3 DNA reads TGTGCCAGCAGTTCCCTGGGGGGGACCCACCCCTACGAGCAGTACTTC.

The count of this clone is one. V and J are TRBV13 and TRBJ1-1; D perhaps matches TRBD1 (6 bases). Germline-derived CDR1 and CDR2 are PRHDT and FYEKMQ (reference sequence). V was pared by 2 bases and J by 0 bases, with 13 bases between. This CDR3 contains 16 residues. The CDR3 coding sequence is TGTGCCAGCAGCTTAACCTCCGGACAGTTGAACACTGAAGCTTTCTTT. This encodes CASSLTSGQLNTEAFF.

This chain joins TRBV5-1 and TRBJ1-2, with D hard to call. CDR1 SGHRS and CDR2 YFSETQ come from the germline V gene. The CDR3 contains 14 residues. V lost 0 bases and J lost 0, with 6 bases in between. As DNA, the CDR3 is TGCGCCAGCAGCTTGGCTCAGGCTAACTATGGCTACACCTTC. Encoded protein: CASSLAQANYGYTF.